This TCR beta chain was sequenced in a study of CD8 T cells in ankylosing spondylitis. CDR1 MNHNS and CDR2 SASEGT come from the germline V gene. This CDR3 is 14 amino acids long. TCRdb reprocessed the 5' RACE reads via MiXCR and lists one record per CDR3 protein. The sample lists about 130,000 distinct CDR3 sequences; over 10% were seen once. General study findings and limits: As for the disease-linked clones, they showed a CD8+ phenotype and occurred at relatively low frequencies in peripheral blood. As reported, disease-linked clones showed significant enrichment in matched ankylosing spondylitis synovial fluid. Existing reports had already noted some motif variants in reactive arthritis synovial fluid and blood.

Of note for this clonotype: Its antigen is not identified. A much larger clone differs by one base, so this may be a read error.

V usage is TRBV6-1 and J usage is TRBJ2-3, with 8 positions matching TRBD1. Sequencing was carried out using blood, either unsorted or a sorted T cell fraction (not recorded which). The TCR was taken from a female donor with ankylosing spondylitis or in good health (not recorded which). CDR3 in amino acids: CARSEDRDTDTQYF. CDR3 coding DNA: TGTGCCAGGAGTGAGGACAGGGACACAGATACGCAGTATTTT.